These 26 T cell receptor beta chains share one sample of origin, sequenced in a study of vaccination and CD4 T cells after COVID-19. Cultured CD4+ T cell DNA was sequenced using the Oncomine TCR Beta short-read assay. It was from cultured CD4+ T cells that genomic DNA was extracted. Via MiXCR, TCRdb re-called the PCR reads, giving one row per CDR3 protein. The sample includes around 7,500 distinct CDR3 sequences, roughly 32% of them seen just once. These TCRs' antigens remain unknown. Treatment specified: roughly ten-day PBMC culture with coronavirus spike peptide pools or control peptides (ViraFEST assay). The unexposed donor provided CD4+ T cells, which were taken before the COVID-19 pandemic (2011-2018). The specimen was CD4+ T cells from blood, cultured in vitro. The receptors originated from a human donor in good health.

Only a few counts were recorded for this clonotype. The V gene is TRBV6-1, the J gene TRBJ1-1, with TRBD1 matching 8 bases. Trimming at V came to 4 bases and at J to 4 bases, leaving 8 bases not matched to a gene. Germline CDR1 reads MNHNS; CDR2 reads SASEGT. This CDR3 spans 15 amino acids. The CDR3 nucleotides are TGTGCCAGCAGTGCATATGACAGGGGAGCCACTGAAGCTTTCTTT. Translation: CASSAYDRGATEAFF.

This clonotype is deemed large. This chain joins TRBV2 and TRBJ1-6; the D is unclear. The CDR3 totals 12 residues. Trimming took 8 bases from V and 6 from J, leaving 8 bases between them. The germline V gene has CDR1 SNHLY and CDR2 FYNNEI. CDR3 sequence (DNA): TGTGCCAGCTGTATGTCTAATTCACCCCTCCACTTT. It yields the protein CASCMSNSPLHF. The whole variable domain, remainder taken from reference TRBV2 and TRBJ1-6, is EPEVTQTPSHQVTQMGQEVILRCVPISNHLYFYWYRQILGQKVEFLVSFYNNEISEKSEIFDDQFSVERPDGSNFTLKIRSTKLEDSAMYFCASCMSNSPLHFGNGTRLTVT.

This clonotype has more than one count but fewer than ten. The chain has TRBV2 and TRBJ1-5; tentative D call: TRBD1 (5 bases). The CDR3 runs 14 residues. Germline V lookup: CDR1 SNHLY, CDR2 FYNNEI. With 3 bases removed from V and 2 bases from J, the gap between germline ends came to 8 bases. The DNA of the CDR3 is TGTGCCAGCAGTGACAGGGATGGCAATCAGCCCCAGCATTTT. As protein: CASSDRDGNQPQHF.

In this sample, this clonotype turned up a few times. The chain recombines TRBV28 with TRBJ2-1; no reliable D call. The DNA end is more similar to TRBJ2-7, so the J call may be wrong. Looked up from germline, CDR1 is MDHEN and CDR2 is SYDVKM. The CDR3 extends over 15 amino acids. CDR3 DNA: TGTGCCAGCAGTCCGCAAAGGCCTTTTATCTACGAGCAGTACTTC. This gives the protein CASSPQRPFIYEQYF.

The chain recombines TRBV6-2 or TRBV6-3 with TRBJ2-7, with unresolved D. V dropped 6 bases and J dropped 6 bases, with 12 bases sitting between them. CDR1 is MNHEY and CDR2 is SVGEGT in the germline V gene. The CDR3 has 12 residues. For the CDR3, the DNA is TGTGCCAGCAGCTTCACTAAAAGCGAGCAGTACTTC. Translating gives CASSFTKSEQYF.

Written as DNA, the CDR3 is TGTGCCAGCAGCTTCACTAGCGGCTACAATGAGCAGTTCTTC. It is translated as CASSFTSGYNEQFF. This chain links TRBV11-3 with TRBJ2-1; 8 bases fit TRBD2. Unmatched junction bases numbered 1, after V lost 3 bases and J lost 3 bases. The CDR3 runs 14 residues. CDR1 and CDR2 (germline): SGHNT, YENEEA.

There are a few counts of this clonotype. The chain employs TRBV19 and TRBJ2-7, with D possibly being TRBD1 (5 bases). CDR3 length: 12 amino acids. Germline lookup yields CDR1 LNHDA and CDR2 SQIVND (reference sequence). V was cut by 6 bases and J by 1 base, with 7 bases left in between. DNA of the CDR3: TGTGCCAGTAGCACAGGTTCCTACGAGCAGTACTTC. Amino acid sequence: CASSTGSYEQYF.

The chain combines TRBV28 with TRBJ2-7; 7 bases fit TRBD1. Trimming removed 8 bases from V and 4 bases from J; junction bases left unmatched: 11. Germline values: CDR1 MDHEN, CDR2 SYDVKM. The CDR3 has 14 residues. The CDR3 sequence: CASLNSGTVYEQYF. CDR3 DNA: TGTGCCAGCCTAAATAGTGGGACAGTTTACGAGCAGTACTTC.

This rearrangement joins TRBV24-1 to TRBJ2-1; D possibly uses TRBD1 or TRBD2 (5 bases each). Germline values: CDR1 KGHDR, CDR2 SFDVKD. V dropped 7 bases and J dropped 3 bases, with 15 bases sitting between them. The CDR3 is 15 amino acids. The DNA of the CDR3 is TGTGCCACCAGGTCGGGTCGGGGCCACTACAATGAGCAGTTCTTC. Translation gives CATRSGRGHYNEQFF.

Concerning this clonotype: A junction boundary mismatches the germline segment, possibly from a read error. The CDR3 sequence is CASSLGLGNTGELFF. CDR3 nucleotide sequence: TGTGCTAGCAGCTTAGGACTAGGGAACACCGGGGAGCTGTTTTTT. This chain links TRBV7-7 with TRBJ2-2, with 7 bases aligning to TRBD2. The CDR3 is made up of 15 amino acids. Per the germline V gene, CDR1 is SSHAT and CDR2 is FNYEAQ (reference sequence). The whole variable domain, remainder taken from reference TRBV7-7 and TRBJ2-2, is GAGVSQSPRYKVTKRGQDVTLRCDPISSHATLYWYQQALGQGPEFLTYFNYEAQPDKSGLPSDRFSAERPEGSISTLTIQRTEQRDSAMYRCASSLGLGNTGELFFGEGSRLTVL.

The chain is built from TRBV2 and TRBJ1-1; weak D call: TRBD1 (6 bases). CDR1 and CDR2 (germline): SNHLY, FYNNEI. Trimming took off 4 bases at V and 2 bases at J, with 8 bases between the two ends. CDR3 length equals 13 residues. The CDR3 reads CASSGQVNTEAFF. The CDR3 nucleotides are TGTGCCAGCAGTGGACAGGTCAACACTGAAGCTTTCTTT.

This clonotype was counted only a few times. This chain links TRBV6-2 or TRBV6-3 with TRBJ2-3; D remains unclear. The V end was cut by 5 bases, the J end by 5 bases, with 11 bases between. The CDR3 loop spans 13 amino acids. The V gene's germline CDR1 is MNHEY and CDR2 SVGEGT. The CDR3: CASSPWTGDTQYF. CDR3 coding DNA: TGTGCCAGCAGTCCGTGGACGGGAGATACGCAGTATTTT.

The CDR3 sequence: CSARGQVGPYEQYF. In DNA, the CDR3 is TGCAGTGCTAGAGGACAGGTTGGGCCCTACGAGCAGTACTTC. The chain has TRBV20-1 and TRBJ2-7; D is perhaps TRBD1 (6 bases). The CDR3 extends over 14 amino acids. Trimming shortened V by 1 base and J by 2 bases, and 12 bases separated the two germline ends. CDR1 DFQATT and CDR2 SNEGSKA come from the germline V gene (reference sequence).

This clonotype was seen a handful of times. The J gene is TRBJ1-2, the V gene TRBV19, with no clear D. The CDR3 spans 12 residues. V was trimmed by 7 bases and J by 3 bases, leaving 9 bases between them. The germline V gene has CDR1 LNHDA and CDR2 SQIVND (reference sequence). CDR3 amino acids: CASMSAYYGYTF. DNA for the CDR3: TGTGCCAGTATGAGTGCGTACTATGGCTACACCTTC.

This sequence joins TRBV6-2 or TRBV6-3 and TRBJ2-2; D is unclear. There are 12 residues in the CDR3. V lost 7 bases to trimming and J lost 5 bases, with 8 bases between them. CDR1 and CDR2 (germline): MNHEY, SVGEGT. Here the CDR3 DNA reads TGTGCCAGCACCGTGAGAACCGGGGAGCTGTTTTTT. This codes for CASTVRTGELFF.

The chain links TRBV20-1 to TRBJ1-1, with D hard to call. Between the trimmed V and J ends, which lost 5 bases and 1 base, there was a span of 11 bases. The germline V gene encodes CDR1 DFQATT and CDR2 SNEGSKA (reference sequence). The CDR3 totals 13 residues. CDR3 region: CSAGRTGNTEAFF. CDR3 sequence (DNA): TGCAGTGCTGGCAGGACGGGGAACACTGAAGCTTTCTTT.

A few counts support this clonotype. This chain joins TRBV6-1 and TRBJ1-1, with 8 bases identical to TRBD1. The germline gives CDR1 MNHNS, CDR2 SASEGT. With 7 bases clipped from V and 1 base from J, the junction kept 5 bases outside the gene matches. This CDR3 has 14 residues. The CDR3 here is CASIQGQENTEAFF. CDR3 coding DNA: TGTGCCAGCATCCAGGGACAGGAGAACACTGAAGCTTTCTTT.

This clonotype was detected only a few times. The genes are TRBV7-9 and TRBJ2-3; TRBD1 is a possible D gene (6 bases). V dropped 2 bases and J dropped 2 bases, with 14 bases sitting between them. The germline CDR1 and CDR2 sequences are SEHNR and FQNEAQ (reference sequence). The CDR3 is 16 amino acids. The CDR3 loop reads CASSLPWQGNTDTQYF. The CDR3 region has the DNA TGTGCCAGCAGCTTACCTTGGCAGGGGAACACAGATACGCAGTATTTT. The complete variable domain, with remaining parts taken from reference TRBV7-9 and TRBJ2-3, reads DTGVSQNPRHKITKRGQNVTFRCDPISEHNRLYWYRQTLGQGPEFLTYFQNEAQLEKSRLLSDRFSAERPKGSFSTLEIQRTEQGDSAMYLCASSLPWQGNTDTQYFGPGTRLTVL.

This clonotype has only a few counts. The chain joins TRBV20-1 to TRBJ2-5, with 11 bases matching TRBD1. The CDR3 has 13 amino acids. The V gene's germline CDR1 is DFQATT and CDR2 SNEGSKA (reference sequence). The V segment lost 6 bases and the J segment 4 bases; nucleotides outside the gene matches: 4. The CDR3 nucleotides are TGCAGTGCCGGGGGACAGGGGGGAGAGACCCAGTACTTC. It codes for CSAGGQGGETQYF.

This clonotype was recorded only once. V and J are TRBV12-3 or TRBV12-4 and TRBJ2-7; D perhaps matches TRBD2 (5 bases). The CDR3 consists of 14 residues. Deletions cut 1 base from V and 2 bases from J, with 9 bases between. The CDR3 reads CASSLGGSAYEQYF. Written as DNA, the CDR3 is TGTGCCAGCAGTTTAGGAGGGAGTGCCTACGAGCAGTACTTC.

On this clonotype: Compared with germline, one end of the junction differs, possibly owing to a read error. The chain couples TRBV6-5 to TRBJ2-7; TRBD1 or TRBD2 may be the D gene (5 bases each). The CDR3 is 14 residues long. CDR1 is MNHEY, CDR2 SVGAGI, per germline. The DNA of the CDR3 is TGTGCCAGCAGGTACTCCGGGGACGCCCGGCCGCAGTACTTC. It yields the protein CASRYSGDARPQYF.

This clonotype has just a few counts. V gene TRBV20-1 combines with J gene TRBJ2-2; D could derive from TRBD1 or TRBD2 (5 bases each). This CDR3 contains 14 residues. Trimming shortened V by 2 bases and J by 5 bases, and 12 bases separated the two germline ends. From germline, CDR1 is DFQATT and CDR2 SNEGSKA (reference sequence). CDR3 nucleotides: TGCAGTGCTAGACGGGGCGGCCTGACCGGGGAGCTGTTTTTT. It is translated as CSARRGGLTGELFF.

The chain is built from TRBV12-3 or TRBV12-4 and TRBJ2-2; D ambiguous. With 4 bases removed from V and 1 base from J, the gap between germline ends came to 4 bases. The CDR3 is made up of 13 amino acids. The CDR3 nucleotides are TGTGCCAGCAGTTCCCAGAACACCGGGGAGCTGTTTTTT. Amino acids: CASSSQNTGELFF.

This clonotype was counted a few times. The chain couples TRBV5-4 to TRBJ1-6, with 8 nucleotides matching TRBD1. V gave up 3 bases and J gave up 7 bases; unmatched junction bases: 3. This CDR3 has 14 amino acids. The germline CDR1 and CDR2 sequences are SGHNT and YYREEE (reference sequence). The CDR3 loop is CASSSTGDNSPLHF. In DNA form, the CDR3 reads TGTGCCAGCAGCTCGACAGGGGACAATTCACCCCTCCACTTT.

This clonotype was found a few times. This rearrangement joins TRBV6-1 to TRBJ1-2; D is undetermined. V was clipped by 4 bases and J by 4 bases, with 10 bases between them. Germline V lookup: CDR1 MNHNS, CDR2 SASEGT. CDR3 length: 13 amino acids. CDR3 amino acids: CASSVEQIYGYTF. CDR3 nucleotide sequence: TGTGCCAGCAGTGTAGAACAGATCTATGGCTACACCTTC.

This chain uses TRBV20-1 with TRBJ2-7; 7 bases are shared with TRBD2. V gave up 6 bases and J gave up 2 bases; unmatched junction bases: 7. This CDR3 spans 13 amino acids. From germline, CDR1 is DFQATT and CDR2 SNEGSKA (reference sequence). CDR3 in amino acids: CSATTGLAYEQYF. The DNA of the CDR3 is TGCAGTGCAACAACCGGACTAGCCTACGAGCAGTACTTC.